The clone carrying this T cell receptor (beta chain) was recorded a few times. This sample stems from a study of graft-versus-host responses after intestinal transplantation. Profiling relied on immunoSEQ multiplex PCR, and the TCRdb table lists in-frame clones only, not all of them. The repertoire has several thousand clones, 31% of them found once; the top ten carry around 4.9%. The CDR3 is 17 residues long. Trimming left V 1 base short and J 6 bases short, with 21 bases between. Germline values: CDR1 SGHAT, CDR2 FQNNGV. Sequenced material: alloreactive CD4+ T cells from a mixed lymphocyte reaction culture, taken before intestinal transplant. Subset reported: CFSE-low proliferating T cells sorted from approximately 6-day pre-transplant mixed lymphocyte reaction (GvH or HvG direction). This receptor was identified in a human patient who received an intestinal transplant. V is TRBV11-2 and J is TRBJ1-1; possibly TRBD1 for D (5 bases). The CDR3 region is CASSLGAGRDRGAEAFF. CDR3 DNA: TGTGCCAGCAGCTTAGGGGCAGGGCGGGATCGTGGGGCTGAAGCTTTCTTT.